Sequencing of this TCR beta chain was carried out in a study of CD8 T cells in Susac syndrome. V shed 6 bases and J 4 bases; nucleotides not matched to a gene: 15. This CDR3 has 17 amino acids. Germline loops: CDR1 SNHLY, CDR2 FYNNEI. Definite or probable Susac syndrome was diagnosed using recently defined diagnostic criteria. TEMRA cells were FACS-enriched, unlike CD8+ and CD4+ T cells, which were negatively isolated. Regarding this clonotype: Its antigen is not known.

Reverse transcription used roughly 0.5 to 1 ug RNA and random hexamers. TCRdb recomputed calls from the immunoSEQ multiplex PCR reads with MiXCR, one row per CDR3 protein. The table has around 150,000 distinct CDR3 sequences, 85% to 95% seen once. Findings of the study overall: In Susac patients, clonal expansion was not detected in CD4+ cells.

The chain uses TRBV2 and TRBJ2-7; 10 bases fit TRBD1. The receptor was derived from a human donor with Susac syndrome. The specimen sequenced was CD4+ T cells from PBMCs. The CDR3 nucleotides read TGTGCCAGCAGCGCCTCGATGATCGACAGGGGGCAGTACGAGCAGTACTTC. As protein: CASSASMIDRGQYEQYF.